These T cell receptor beta chains were read from a single sample in a study of blood T cell repertoires in COVID-19. Assay: immunoSEQ multiplex PCR; the TCRdb copy retains only in-frame clones and omits some. Of over 130,000 clones listed, 85% to 90% were seen once; the top ten hold under 7%. Sequencing was performed on peripheral blood. Receptor source: a human donor in a cohort sampled during active COVID-19. The CDR3 runs from the conserved cysteine through the conserved F or W. A D gene is named only where the DNA matches it firmly. The size of a clone is reported for some rows only, either as once, few or many, or as a class for expanded clones.

>TRBV5-4|-|-|TRBJ2-7
CASSWGDRFSYEQYF
TGTGCCAGCAGCTGGGGAGACAGGTTCTCCTACGAGCAGTACTTC
>TRBV27|-|TRBD2|TRBJ2-7
CASSQLGTSPYEQYF
TGTGCCAGCAGCCAACTCGGGACTAGTCCCTACGAGCAGTACTTC
>TRBV7-8|-|-|TRBJ2-1
CASSLAWPHNSYNEQFF
TGTGCCAGCAGCTTAGCGTGGCCACACAACTCCTACAATGAGCAGTTCTTC
>TRBV2|-|-|TRBJ1-3
CASLNLLAGNTIYF
TGTGCCAGCCTAAACCTTCTTGCTGGAAACACCATATATTTT
>TRBV3-1/TRBV3-2|-|TRBD2|TRBJ2-1
CASSPGDLGLAGGRLEFF
TGTGCCAGCAGTCCCGGGGACTTGGGACTAGCGGGAGGGCGTTTAGAGTTCTTC
>TRBV3-1/TRBV3-2|-|TRBD2|TRBJ2-1
CASSPWEGSYNEQFF
TGTGCCAGCAGCCCCTGGGAGGGGTCCTACAATGAGCAGTTCTTC
>TRBV6-4|-|-|TRBJ2-4
CASSDRGYGGKNIQYF
TGTGCCAGCAGTGACAGGGGTTACGGGGGCAAAAACATTCAGTACTTC
>TRBV5-4|-|-|TRBJ1-1
CASSLYRSLRDTEAFF
TGTGCCAGCAGCCTTTACCGGTCACTGAGAGACACTGAAGCTTTCTTT
>TRBV10-1|-|-|TRBJ2-1
CASSEGGFSEQFF
TGCGCCAGCAGTGAGGGGGGGTTTTCTGAGCAGTTCTTC
>TRBV6-6|-|TRBD2|TRBJ2-1
CASITGASGREQFF
TGTGCCAGCATCACGGGGGCTAGCGGGAGGGAGCAGTTCTTC
>TRBV4-1|-|-|TRBJ2-7
CASSQGTGTREQYF
TGCGCCAGCAGCCAAGGGACTGGAACTAGGGAGCAGTACTTC
>TRBV11-3|-|TRBD2|TRBJ2-7
CASSSLAGVSEQYF
TGTGCCAGCAGCTCACTAGCGGGAGTCTCCGAGCAGTACTTC
>TRBV5-1|-|-|TRBJ1-4
CASSGGFNEKLFF
TGCGCCAGCAGTGGCGGGTTTAATGAAAAACTGTTTTTT
>TRBV5-4|-|TRBD1|TRBJ2-1
CASSLQGARNEQFF
TGTGCCAGCAGCTTGCAGGGGGCCAGAAATGAGCAGTTCTTC
>TRBV2|-|TRBD2|TRBJ2-7
CASNGGRYWEQYF
TGTGCCAGCAACGGCGGGAGATATTGGGAGCAGTACTTC
>TRBV18|-|-|TRBJ2-5
CASRTEPAETQYF
TGTGCCAGCCGCACCGAACCAGCGGAGACCCAGTACTTC
>TRBV5-1|-|TRBD2|TRBJ2-3
CASSAGLAGGPSTDTQYF
TGCGCCAGCAGCGCCGGACTAGCGGGAGGGCCCAGCACAGATACGCAGTATTTT
>TRBV5-3|-|-|TRBJ1-4
CARSARTGNKCEKLFF
TGTGCCAGAAGCGCGCGAACAGGGAACAAATGCGAAAAACTGTTTTTT
>TRBV4-1|-|TRBD2|TRBJ2-3
CASSQDGKRDTDTQYF
TGCGCCAGCAGCCAAGATGGGAAGCGGGACACAGATACGCAGTATTTT
>TRBV2|-|TRBD2|TRBJ2-1
CASSEWGLAGYNEQFF
TGTGCCAGCAGTGAATGGGGACTAGCGGGATACAATGAGCAGTTCTTC
>TRBV10-1|-|-|TRBJ2-1
CASSDIWRASEQFF
TGCGCCAGCAGTGATATCTGGAGGGCAAGTGAGCAGTTCTTC
>TRBV15|-|TRBD2|TRBJ2-5
CATSRAGGQETQYF
TGTGCCACCAGCAGAGCGGGGGGACAAGAGACCCAGTACTTC
>TRBV7-3|-|-|TRBJ2-3
CASSSKGADTQYF
TGTGCCAGCAGCTCAAAAGGGGCAGATACGCAGTATTTT
>TRBV27|once|TRBD1|TRBJ1-1
CASSLSWDRGAFF
TGTGCCAGCAGTTTATCGTGGGACAGGGGAGCTTTCTTT
>TRBV2|-|-|TRBJ1-2
CASSEGQGANYGYTF
TGTGCCAGCAGTGAAGGGCAGGGCGCTAACTATGGCTACACCTTC
>TRBV28|-|-|TRBJ1-4
CASRPSGGFNSKLFF
TGTGCCAGCAGACCCTCGGGGGGCTTCAATTCTAAACTGTTTTTT
>TRBV5-3|-|-|TRBJ1-2
CARSPDGNYGYTF
TGTGCCAGAAGTCCAGACGGGAACTATGGCTACACCTTC
>TRBV7-2|-|-|TRBJ2-5
CASSLPGGRETQYF
TGTGCCAGCAGCCTACCCGGAGGGCGTGAGACCCAGTACTTC
>TRBV20-1|-|-|TRBJ1-1
CSAQSHSGAFF
TGCAGTGCTCAAAGCCACTCCGGGGCTTTCTTT
>TRBV13|-|TRBD2|TRBJ2-3
CASSQARSGGSTDTQYF
TGTGCCAGCAGCCAGGCACGGAGCGGGGGGAGCACAGATACGCAGTATTTT
>TRBV27|-|TRBD2|TRBJ2-3
CASSPPGPTSRRTDTQYF
TGTGCCAGCAGTCCTCCCGGCCCGACTAGCCGACGCACAGATACGCAGTATTTT
>TRBV3-1/TRBV3-2|-|-|TRBJ1-2
CASSQDMGRLSYYGYTF
TGTGCCAGCAGCCAAGATATGGGCCGCTTATCCTACTATGGCTACACCTTC
>TRBV1|-|-|TRBJ2-3
CTSSQDPPTGVGSTDTQYF
TGCACCAGCAGCCAAGATCCACCGACGGGAGTCGGATCGACAGATACGCAGTATTTT
>TRBV2|-|-|TRBJ2-1
CASSFLYGAYNEQFF
TGTGCCAGCAGTTTCTTATACGGGGCCTACAATGAGCAGTTCTTC
>TRBV27|-|TRBD1|TRBJ2-1
CASSSPGTDLYNEQFF
TGTGCCAGCAGTTCTCCCGGGACAGACTTGTACAATGAGCAGTTCTTC
>TRBV27|-|TRBD2|TRBJ2-1
CASRASGMIEQFF
TGTGCCAGCCGGGCTAGCGGGATGATTGAGCAGTTCTTC
>TRBV5-1|-|TRBD1|TRBJ2-3
CASSLAAGTGGLHTQYF
TGCGCCAGCAGCTTGGCCGCAGGAACAGGGGGGCTACATACGCAGTATTTT
>TRBV29-1|once|TRBD1|TRBJ2-5
CSCTGVSGETQYF
TGCAGCTGTACAGGGGTATCTGGGGAGACCCAGTACTTC
>TRBV5-1|few|TRBD2|TRBJ2-5
CASSPGTSGGAYQETQYF
TGCGCCAGCAGCCCCGGGACTAGCGGGGGCGCGTACCAAGAGACCCAGTACTTC
>TRBV5-6|-|-|TRBJ2-5
CASSKEEGWETQYF
TGTGCCAGCAGCAAGGAGGAGGGTTGGGAGACCCAGTACTTC
>TRBV28|-|TRBD2|TRBJ2-1
CASSSSGDEQFF
TGTGCCAGCAGTTCTAGCGGCGATGAGCAGTTCTTC